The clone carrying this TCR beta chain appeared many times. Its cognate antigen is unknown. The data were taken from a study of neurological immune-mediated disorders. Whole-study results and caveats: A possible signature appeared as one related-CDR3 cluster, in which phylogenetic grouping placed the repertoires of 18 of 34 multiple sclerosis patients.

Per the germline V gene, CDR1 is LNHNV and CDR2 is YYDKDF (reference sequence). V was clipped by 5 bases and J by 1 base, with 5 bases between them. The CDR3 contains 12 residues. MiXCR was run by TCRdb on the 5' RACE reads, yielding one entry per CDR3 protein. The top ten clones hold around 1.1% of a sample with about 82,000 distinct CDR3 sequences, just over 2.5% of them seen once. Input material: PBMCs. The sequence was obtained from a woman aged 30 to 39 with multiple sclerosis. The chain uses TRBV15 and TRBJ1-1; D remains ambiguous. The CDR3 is CATSVRNTEAFF. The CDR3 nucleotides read TGTGCCACCAGCGTTAGGAACACTGAAGCTTTCTTT.